The rows below give T cell receptor beta chains drawn from one sample of a study of CD8+ T cells in alopecia areata. Only in-frame clones appear in the TCRdb table, and some are missing; sequencing was by immunoSEQ multiplex PCR. Altogether roughly 170,000 clones are present, about 60% being singletons, with the ten largest covering roughly 15%. This material consisted of CD4+ T cells sorted from blood, taken at week 0. Every receptor here comes from a human donor with alopecia areata. CDR3s include the opening cysteine and the closing phenylalanine or tryptophan. Fields, in order: V gene, J gene, clone size, D gene, CDR3 protein, CDR3 DNA. D genes are given only for firm matches. The listing skips clone size in some rows; elsewhere it reads once, few, many or a size class.

TRBV19	TRBJ2-5	few	TRBD1	CASTQNYRGQETQYF	TGTGCCAGTACCCAGAATTACAGGGGTCAAGAGACCCAGTACTTC
TRBV29-1	TRBJ1-5	.	.	CSVYSPNQPQHF	TGCAGCGTTTACAGTCCCAATCAGCCCCAGCATTTT
TRBV4-1	TRBJ1-5	.	.	CASSLGRNNQPQHF	TGCGCCAGCAGCCTGGGGCGGAACAATCAGCCCCAGCATTTT
TRBV18	TRBJ2-7	.	.	CASSPKTGVEEQYF	TGTGCCAGCTCACCAAAGACAGGAGTGGAGGAGCAGTACTTC
TRBV18	TRBJ1-6	few	.	CASSPQALIGSPLHF	TGTGCCAGCTCACCACAAGCGTTAATAGGTTCACCCCTCCACTTT
TRBV14	TRBJ1-2	few	.	CASSQYPEGGYTF	TGTGCCAGCAGCCAGTACCCGGAGGGGGGCTACACCTTC
TRBV9	TRBJ2-4	.	.	CASSPPHGGAHIQYF	TGTGCCAGCAGCCCTCCTCATGGGGGGGCACACATTCAGTACTTC
TRBV13	TRBJ2-3	.	TRBD2	CASSLGTSGRTDTQYF	TGTGCCAGCAGCTTAGGGACTAGCGGGCGCACAGATACGCAGTATTTT
TRBV9	TRBJ2-1	.	TRBD2	CASSVIAGGPGEQFF	TGTGCCAGCAGCGTGATAGCGGGGGGGCCCGGTGAGCAGTTCTTC
TRBV19	TRBJ1-5	.	.	CASSPQYRDTYSNQPQHF	TGTGCCAGTAGTCCCCAATACCGGGACACCTATAGCAATCAGCCCCAGCATTTT
TRBV6-1	TRBJ1-1	.	.	CASSSGRAEGEAFF	TGTGCCAGCAGTTCGGGACGGGCGGAAGGTGAAGCTTTCTTT
TRBV30	TRBJ2-7	.	TRBD1	CASIRTGGFYEQYF	TGTGCCTCCATCCGGACAGGGGGGTTCTACGAGCAGTACTTC
TRBV18	TRBJ2-3	.	.	CASSPMKEDTQYF	TGTGCCAGCTCACCAATGAAGGAAGATACGCAGTATTTT
TRBV30	TRBJ2-7	few	TRBD1	CAWSVDRGLREQYF	TGTGCCTGGAGTGTAGACAGGGGGCTTCGCGAGCAGTACTTC
TRBV18	TRBJ2-5	.	.	CASSGIQETQYF	TGTGCCAGCTCAGGGATCCAAGAGACCCAGTACTTC
TRBV2	TRBJ2-1	.	TRBD1	CASSETGGVGEQFF	TGTGCCAGCAGTGAAACAGGGGGCGTGGGTGAGCAGTTCTTC
TRBV29-1	TRBJ2-2	few	.	CSVGQSSNTGELFF	TGCAGCGTTGGACAGTCGTCGAACACCGGGGAGCTGTTTTTT
TRBV29-1	TRBJ2-5	.	.	CSVDLGPAQETQYF	TGCAGCGTTGACCTGGGACCGGCCCAAGAGACCCAGTACTTC
TRBV19	TRBJ2-6	few	.	CASSIGRAISGANVLTF	TGTGCCAGTAGTATAGGCAGGGCAATCTCTGGGGCCAACGTCCTGACTTTC
TRBV28	TRBJ2-7	.	TRBD1	CASSRQGATYEQYF	TGTGCCAGCAGTCGACAGGGGGCCACCTACGAGCAGTACTTC
TRBV7-9	TRBJ2-2	.	TRBD1	CASSAQGAGTGELFF	TGTGCCAGCAGCGCACAGGGGGCGGGCACCGGGGAGCTGTTTTTT
TRBV29-1	TRBJ1-2	.	TRBD1	CSAEYRGAYGYTF	TGCAGCGCGGAATACAGGGGAGCCTATGGCTACACCTTC
TRBV7-3	TRBJ2-5	.	.	CASSAKGPGLGETQYF	TGTGCCAGCAGCGCTAAAGGGCCGGGGCTAGGGGAGACCCAGTACTTC
TRBV27	TRBJ2-1	.	TRBD2	CASSLRQRGDYNEQFF	TGTGCCAGCAGTTTGCGTCAGCGGGGGGACTACAATGAGCAGTTCTTC